These 16 T cell receptor beta chains were all obtained from the same sample, sequenced in a study of human T cells and chemical hapten exposure. Each CDR3 protein gets one entry after TCRdb re-called the RACE reads with MiXCR. The sample consists of more than 300,000 distinct CDR3 sequences, over 5% of them appearing once. Specified time point: pre-sensitization, week 0. The treatment here: therapeutic diphenylcyclopropenone sensitization with weekly scalp DPC. The sample in question was whole blood, obtained in connection with sensitization to the hapten diphenylcyclopropenone (DPC). These receptor sequences come from a woman between 18 and 29 years old with alopecia areata. Some clones in this sample may be carry-over from other donors' samples.

This clonotype was counted between two and nine times. This chain connects TRBV29-1 to TRBJ1-3, with no clear D. Trimming stripped 7 bases from V and 4 bases from J, with 8 bases between. From germline, CDR1 is SQVTM and CDR2 ANQGSEA. The CDR3 is made up of 11 amino acids. The CDR3 bases are TGCAGCGCGGGAGGGGGAAACACCATATATTTT. This sequence encodes CSAGGGNTIYF.

This clonotype was recorded many times. V is TRBV6-1 and J is TRBJ2-7; D gene ambiguous. CDR3 size: 11 residues. Germline V gene lookup returns CDR1 MNHNS and CDR2 SASEGT. V was trimmed by 1 base and J by 7 bases, leaving 5 bases between them. DNA for the CDR3: TGTGCCAGCAGTGAAGGTGGAGAGCAGTACTTC. It is translated as CASSEGGEQYF.

This clonotype was recorded many times. V gene TRBV20-1 combines with J gene TRBJ1-1, with D hard to call. The CDR3 is 14 amino acids. The germline V gene encodes CDR1 DFQATT and CDR2 SNEGSKA (reference sequence). V lost 4 bases to trimming and J lost 1 base, with 13 bases between them. The CDR3 sequence is CSATEWRPNTEAFF. CDR3 DNA: TGCAGTGCTACCGAGTGGAGACCGAACACTGAAGCTTTCTTT.

This clonotype has just a few counts. The rearrangement links TRBV7-9 to TRBJ2-2; D possibly uses TRBD1 or TRBD2 (5 bases each). The germline V gene has CDR1 SEHNR and CDR2 FQNEAQ (reference sequence). The length of the CDR3 is 14 residues. Trimming pared 0 bases from V and 4 bases from J, leaving 6 bases between. This chain's CDR3 is CASSLARGTGELFF. The CDR3 DNA reads TGTGCCAGCAGCTTAGCGAGGGGCACCGGGGAGCTGTTTTTT.

This clonotype was counted a few times. This rearrangement joins TRBV12-3 or TRBV12-4 to TRBJ2-3, with a tentative D call TRBD1 (7 bases). The ends were cut back, 3 bases at V and 2 bases at J, with 15 bases in the middle. The CDR3 is 16 amino acids. Here the CDR3 DNA reads TGTGCCAGCAGTTTCTGGCAGGGGGGTATCACAGATACGCAGTATTTT. This sequence encodes CASSFWQGGITDTQYF.

This clonotype was seen at least ten times. The chain uses TRBV7-9 and TRBJ1-5; 8 bases are shared with TRBD1. V was clipped by 1 base and J by 5 bases; unmatched bases: 4. Germline CDR1 and CDR2: SEHNR and FQNEAQ (reference sequence). The CDR3 covers 15 residues. In nucleotides, the CDR3 is TGTGCCAGCAGCTTAGGCAGGGGGCGGCATCAGCCCCAGCATTTT. Translated, it gives CASSLGRGRHQPQHF.

This clonotype was seen at least ten times. The chain uses TRBV7-3 and TRBJ1-1; unclear D gene. The germline V and J ends were trimmed by 5 bases and 1 base, with 11 bases remaining between them. The CDR3 covers 14 residues. Germline-derived CDR1 and CDR2 are SGHTA and FQGTGA. CDR3 sequence: CASSLPQANTEAFF. The CDR3 DNA reads TGTGCCAGCAGCCTCCCCCAGGCGAACACTGAAGCTTTCTTT.

The chain joins TRBV7-2 to TRBJ2-3, with 9 bases lining up with TRBD2. The CDR3 sequence is 16 residues long. V shed 1 base, J shed 3 bases, and the junction held 5 bases outside the gene matches. CDR1 and CDR2 (germline): SGHTA, FQGNSA. The CDR3 loop is CASSLVGTSRTDTQYF. The CDR3 coding sequence is TGTGCCAGCAGCTTAGTAGGGACTAGCAGGACAGATACGCAGTATTTT.

This clonotype was seen repeatedly, ten times or more. The germline gene is not matched at one end of the junction; a read error may be the cause. This chain connects TRBV7-2 to TRBJ1-1; TRBD1 is a possible D gene (6 bases). The CDR3 length is 13 residues. Germline-derived CDR1 and CDR2 are SGHTA and FQGNSA. DNA for the CDR3: TGCGCCAGCAGTACGGACAGGAACACTGAAGCTTTCTTT. Translation gives CASSTDRNTEAFF.

This clonotype was observed a handful of times. The J gene is TRBJ2-2, the V gene TRBV27; D might be TRBD1 or TRBD2, each matching 5 bases. The CDR3 extends over 16 amino acids. V lost 3 bases, J lost 0 bases, and 11 bases lay in between. The germline CDR1 and CDR2 sequences are MNHEY and SMNVEV (reference sequence). CDR3 in DNA: TGTGCCAGCAGTTTTTTGGGGACGACGAACACCGGGGAGCTGTTTTTT. This encodes CASSFLGTTNTGELFF.

Of note for this clonotype: This may be a read error: a much more frequent sequence differs by one nucleotide. The gene calls are TRBV18 and TRBJ2-7; 8 bases agree with TRBD1. Losses at the gene ends were 3 bases for V and 7 bases for J; bases not matched to a gene: 11. This CDR3 is 15 amino acids long. Germline values: CDR1 KGHSH, CDR2 LQKENI. As DNA, the CDR3 is TGTGCCAGCTCACCGATCTCCCAGGGGGCGTGGGAGCAGTACTTC. It is translated as CASSPISQGAWEQYF.

This sequence joins TRBV28 and TRBJ1-5; 10 bases match TRBD1. Trimming removed 6 bases from V and 4 bases from J; junction bases left unmatched: 6. In germline, CDR1 is MDHEN, CDR2 SYDVKM. The CDR3 totals 15 residues. The CDR3 DNA sequence: TGTGCCAGCAGGGGTGGACAGGGGGTTAATCAGCCCCAGCATTTT. It translates to CASRGGQGVNQPQHF.

Only a few counts were recorded for this clonotype. The chain employs TRBV5-1 and TRBJ1-2; weak D call: TRBD1 (5 bases). The CDR3 runs 16 residues. The V gene lost 0 bases and the J gene lost 4 bases, with 16 bases spanning the gap. The germline gives CDR1 SGHRS, CDR2 YFSETQ. CDR3 sequence: CASSLGGDSFIYGYTF. The CDR3 nucleotides read TGCGCCAGCAGCTTGGGAGGTGACAGCTTCATCTATGGCTACACCTTC.

This clonotype was observed a few times. The CDR3 nucleotides are TGTGCCAGCAGCCACCAAGGCAGGGGACAAGAAAAACTGTTTTTT. Its protein is CASSHQGRGQEKLFF. The chain is built from TRBV3-1 and TRBJ1-4; D might be TRBD1 (6 bases). Germline V lookup: CDR1 LGHDT, CDR2 YNNKEL (reference sequence). This CDR3 region has 15 residues. Trimming left V 3 bases short and J 8 bases short, with 16 bases between.

This clonotype was seen many times. The chain employs TRBV9 and TRBJ2-7; the match to TRBD1 covers 12 bases. V dropped 2 bases and J dropped 5; count of bases not matched to a gene: 5. Per germline, CDR1 SGDLS and CDR2 YYNGEE. The CDR3 is 15 residues long. The CDR3 loop reads CASSVGQGAGDEQYF. The CDR3 DNA reads TGTGCCAGCAGCGTGGGACAGGGGGCGGGAGACGAGCAGTACTTC.

This clonotype was seen ten or more times. V usage is TRBV7-9 and J usage is TRBJ2-2; a possible D gene is TRBD1 (6 bases). With 2 bases removed from V and 1 base from J, the gap between germline ends came to 11 bases. The CDR3 runs 16 residues. Per the germline V gene, CDR1 is SEHNR and CDR2 is FQNEAQ (reference sequence). The CDR3 DNA sequence: TGTGCCAGCAGCTTATTGGGGACACTGAACACCGGGGAGCTGTTTTTT. Protein sequence: CASSLLGTLNTGELFF.